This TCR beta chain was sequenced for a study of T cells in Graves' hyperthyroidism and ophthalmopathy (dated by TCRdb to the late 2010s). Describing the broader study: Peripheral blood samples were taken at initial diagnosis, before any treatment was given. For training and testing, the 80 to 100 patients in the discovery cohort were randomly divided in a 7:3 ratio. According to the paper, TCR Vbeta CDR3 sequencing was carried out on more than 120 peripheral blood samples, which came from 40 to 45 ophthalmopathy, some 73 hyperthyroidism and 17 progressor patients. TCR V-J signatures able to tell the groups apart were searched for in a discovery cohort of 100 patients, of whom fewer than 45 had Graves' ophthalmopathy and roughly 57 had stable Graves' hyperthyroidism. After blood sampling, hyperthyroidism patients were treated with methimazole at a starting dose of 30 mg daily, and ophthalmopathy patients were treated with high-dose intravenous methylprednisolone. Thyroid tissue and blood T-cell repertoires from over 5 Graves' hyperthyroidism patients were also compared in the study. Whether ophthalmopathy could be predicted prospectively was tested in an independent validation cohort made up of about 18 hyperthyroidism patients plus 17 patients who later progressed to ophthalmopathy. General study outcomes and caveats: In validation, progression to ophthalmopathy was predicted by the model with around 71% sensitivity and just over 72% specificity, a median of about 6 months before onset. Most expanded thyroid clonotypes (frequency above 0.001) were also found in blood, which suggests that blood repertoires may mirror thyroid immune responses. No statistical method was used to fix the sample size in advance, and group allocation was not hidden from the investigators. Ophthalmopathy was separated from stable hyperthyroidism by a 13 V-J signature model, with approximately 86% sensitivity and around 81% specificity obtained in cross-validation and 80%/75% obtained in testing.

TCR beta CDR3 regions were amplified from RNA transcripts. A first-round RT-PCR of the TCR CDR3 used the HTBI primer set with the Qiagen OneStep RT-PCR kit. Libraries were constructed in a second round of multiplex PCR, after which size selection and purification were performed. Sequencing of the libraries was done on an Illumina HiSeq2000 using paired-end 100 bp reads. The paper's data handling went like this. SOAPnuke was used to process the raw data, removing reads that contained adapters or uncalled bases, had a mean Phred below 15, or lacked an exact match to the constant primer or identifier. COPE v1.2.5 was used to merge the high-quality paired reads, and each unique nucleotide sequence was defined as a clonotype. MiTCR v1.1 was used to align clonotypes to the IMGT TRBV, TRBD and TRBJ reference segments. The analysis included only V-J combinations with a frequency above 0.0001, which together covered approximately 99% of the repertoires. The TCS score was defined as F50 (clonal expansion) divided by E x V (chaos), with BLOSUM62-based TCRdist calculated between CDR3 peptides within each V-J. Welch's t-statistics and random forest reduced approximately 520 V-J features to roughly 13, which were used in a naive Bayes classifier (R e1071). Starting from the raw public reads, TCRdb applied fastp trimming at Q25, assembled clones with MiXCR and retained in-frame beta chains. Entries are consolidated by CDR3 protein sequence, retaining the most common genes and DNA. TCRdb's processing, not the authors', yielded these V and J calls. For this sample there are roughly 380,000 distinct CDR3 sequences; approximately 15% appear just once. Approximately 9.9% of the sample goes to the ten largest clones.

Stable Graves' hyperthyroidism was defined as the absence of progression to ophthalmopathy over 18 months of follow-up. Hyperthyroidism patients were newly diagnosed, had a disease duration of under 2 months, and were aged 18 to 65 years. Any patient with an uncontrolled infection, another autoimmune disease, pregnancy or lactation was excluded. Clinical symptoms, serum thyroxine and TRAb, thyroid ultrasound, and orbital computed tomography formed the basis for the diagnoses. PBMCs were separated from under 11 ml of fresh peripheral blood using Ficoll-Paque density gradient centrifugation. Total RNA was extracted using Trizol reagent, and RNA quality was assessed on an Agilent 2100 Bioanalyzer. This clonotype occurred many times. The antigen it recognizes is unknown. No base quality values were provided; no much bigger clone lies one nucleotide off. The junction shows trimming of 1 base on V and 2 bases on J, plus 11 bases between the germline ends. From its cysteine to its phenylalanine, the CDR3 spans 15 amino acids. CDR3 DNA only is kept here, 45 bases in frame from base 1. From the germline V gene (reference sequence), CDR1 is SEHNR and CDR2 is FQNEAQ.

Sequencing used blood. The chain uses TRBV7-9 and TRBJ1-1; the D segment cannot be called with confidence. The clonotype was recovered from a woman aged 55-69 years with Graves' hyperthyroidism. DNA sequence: TGTGCCAGCAGCTTAGGATTCGCGGGCAACACTGAAGCTTTCTTT. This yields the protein CASSLGFAGNTEAFF.